One sample yielded the 5 T cell receptor beta chains listed below, sequenced in a study of graft-versus-host responses after intestinal transplantation. These TCRs' antigens remain unknown. Only in-frame clones appear in the TCRdb table, and some are missing; sequencing was by immunoSEQ multiplex PCR. This sample has some 90,000 clones, with about nine tenths found just once. This sample comprised unstimulated CD8+ T cells sorted from spleen or lymph node cells, obtained before transplant. These receptors came from a human donor who was the organ donor for an intestinal transplant.

V is TRBV9 and J is TRBJ2-5; 8 bases map to TRBD2. CDR1 SGDLS and CDR2 YYNGEE come from the germline V gene. The CDR3 totals 15 residues. V shed 6 bases, J shed 4 bases, and the junction held 11 bases outside the gene matches. CDR3 sequence reads: CASNPAGVDGETQYF. DNA for the CDR3: TGTGCCAGCAACCCAGCGGGGGTCGACGGAGAGACCCAGTACTTC.

The chain employs TRBV4-1 and TRBJ2-5; TRBD1 agrees at 8 bases. The CDR3 has 14 residues. V lost 4 bases to trimming and J lost 4 bases; unmatched junction nucleotides: 5. Germline lookup yields CDR1 MGHRA and CDR2 YSYEKL. CDR3 DNA: TGCGCCAGCAGCCCGCGGACAGGGCGAGAGACCCAGTACTTC. The encoded protein is CASSPRTGRETQYF.

The chain uses TRBV21-1 and TRBJ1-1; TRBD1 was called by the table and not checked on the DNA. TRBV21-1 is marked as a pseudogene. There are 15 residues in the CDR3. The CDR3: CASSTSGSYSTEAFF. CDR3 bases: TGTGCCAGCAGCACTTCAGGGTCGTACTCCACTGAAGCTTTCTTT.

The V and J genes are TRBV6-1 and TRBJ1-4, with TRBD1 matching 10 bases. V shed 3 bases and J 4 bases; nucleotides not matched to a gene: 8. There are 17 residues in the CDR3. Germline CDR1 reads MNHNS; CDR2 reads SASEGT. This CDR3 reads CASSDAKTGGYNEKLFF. CDR3 DNA: TGTGCCAGCAGTGACGCAAAGACAGGGGGCTATAATGAAAAACTGTTTTTT.

This chain uses TRBV7-9 with TRBJ1-4, with D hard to call. Germline V CDR1 and CDR2: SEHNR, FQNEAQ (reference sequence). CDR3 length: 13 residues. Deletions cut 10 bases from V and 3 bases from J, with 12 bases between. CDR3 bases: TGTGCCATAGTTCCGGGGTCTAATGAAAAACTGTTTTTT. It yields the protein CAIVPGSNEKLFF.